Shown below are 21 T cell receptor beta chains from a single sample sequenced in a study of shared clonotypes between healthy human individuals. Data came from immunoSEQ multiplex PCR; TCRdb stores just in-frame clones and leaves some out. The table lists over 750,000 clones, about 96% of them singletons. As defined, naive CD8 cells were CD45RO-negative and positively selected for CCR7, with terminally differentiated effector memory CD45RA+ cells excluded. The sequenced material came from naive CD8+ T cells sorted from blood. Source of these receptors: a man aged 25-40 years in good health.

The CDR3 sequence: CASSLPTDRQGGPYQETQYF. CDR3 DNA sequence: TGTGCCAGCAGTTTACCAACCGACAGACAGGGTGGGCCTTACCAAGAGACCCAGTACTTC. The rearrangement uses TRBV28 and TRBJ2-5; 7 positions match TRBD1. The CDR3 runs 20 residues. V trimming: 2 bases; J trimming: 0 bases; junction bases outside the gene matches: 18. Per germline, CDR1 MDHEN and CDR2 SYDVKM.

The genes are TRBV6-5 and TRBJ2-5; maybe TRBD1 (6 bases). The CDR3 is made up of 14 amino acids. From germline, CDR1 is MNHEY and CDR2 SVGAGI. Trimming took 2 bases from V and 4 from J, leaving 11 bases between them. CDR3 in DNA: TGTGCCAGCAGTTACGGCAGGGGCAGAGAGACCCAGTACTTC. This sequence encodes CASSYGRGRETQYF.

On this clone itself: Other nucleotide sequences in the sample specify the same CDR3. This chain uses TRBV28 with TRBJ2-3; no definite D call. V lost 5 bases and J lost 1, with 4 bases in between. The CDR3 consists of 12 residues. Germline CDR1 and CDR2: MDHEN and SYDVKM. CDR3 sequence reads: CASSRGTDTQYF. DNA of the CDR3: TGTGCCAGCAGTCGTGGCACAGATACGCAGTATTTT.

To note about this clone: This same CDR3 is encoded by further DNA sequences in the sample. This chain links TRBV5-1 with TRBJ2-1; D remains unclear. Germline lookup yields CDR1 SGHRS and CDR2 YFSETQ. Trimming cost V 1 base and J 6 bases, with 2 bases left between them. The CDR3 totals 11 residues. CDR3 residues: CASSLSNEQFF. The CDR3 DNA reads TGCGCCAGCAGCTTGAGCAATGAGCAGTTCTTC.

The chain's CDR3 is CASSQGGHYSNQPQHF. For the CDR3, the DNA is TGCGCCAGCAGCCAAGGCGGCCACTATAGCAATCAGCCCCAGCATTTT. The V and J genes are TRBV4-1 and TRBJ1-5; D remains ambiguous. The CDR3 contains 16 residues. The V end was cut by 1 base, the J end by 0 bases, with 10 bases between. The germline V gene has CDR1 MGHRA and CDR2 YSYEKL.

To note about this clone: In the same sample, other DNA sequences code for this CDR3. V is TRBV7-2 and J is TRBJ2-7, with D tentatively TRBD2 (6 bases). The V end lost 1 base, the J end lost 0 bases, and 7 bases lay between the germline ends. The CDR3 sequence is 14 residues long. CDR1 is SGHTA and CDR2 is FQGNSA in the germline V gene. The CDR3: CASSLVRGSYEQYF. CDR3 coding DNA: TGTGCCAGCAGCTTAGTGCGGGGCTCCTACGAGCAGTACTTC. The entire variable domain, with the rest obtained from reference TRBV7-2 and TRBJ2-7, is as follows: GAGVSQSPSNKVTEKGKDVELRCDPISGHTALYWYRQSLGQGLEFLIYFQGNSAPDKSGLPSDRFSAERTGGSVSTLTIQRTQQEDSAVYLCASSLVRGSYEQYFGPGTRLTVT.

The chain couples TRBV9 to TRBJ2-7; perhaps D is TRBD1 or TRBD2 (5 bases each). Germline V CDR1 and CDR2: SGDLS, YYNGEE. Between the trimmed V and J ends, which lost 2 bases and 4 bases, there was a span of 16 bases. The CDR3 length is 15 residues. CDR3 in amino acids: CASSVSGGGFYEQYF. CDR3 DNA sequence: TGTGCCAGCAGCGTCTCGGGTGGGGGTTTTTACGAGCAGTACTTC.

The chain combines TRBV27 with TRBJ2-1, with D tentatively TRBD2 (6 bases). In germline, CDR1 is MNHEY, CDR2 SMNVEV (reference sequence). Trimming stripped 5 bases from V and 1 base from J, with 15 bases between. CDR3 length: 16 residues. CDR3 protein: CASSADSGPSYNEQFF. In DNA form, the CDR3 reads TGTGCCAGCAGTGCTGATAGCGGACCTTCCTACAATGAGCAGTTCTTC.

V is TRBV4-1 and J is TRBJ2-7; 8 positions agree with TRBD1. V lost 1 base and J lost 4; bases outside the gene matches: 18. CDR1 MGHRA and CDR2 YSYEKL come from the germline V gene. This CDR3 region has 19 residues. The CDR3 DNA follows: TGCGCCAGCAGCCAAGTATCCTTCTGGGAGACAGGGGACACGTACGAGCAGTACTTC. It codes for CASSQVSFWETGDTYEQYF.

The chain carries TRBV19 and TRBJ2-2, with TRBD1 as a possible D gene (5 bases). V was shortened by 3 bases and J by 6 bases, with 8 bases between the two germline ends. Germline V lookup: CDR1 LNHDA, CDR2 SQIVND (reference sequence). CDR3 length equals 13 residues. The CDR3 DNA is TGTGCCAGTAGTATGGGCAGGGCCGGGGAGCTGTTTTTT. Translation gives CASSMGRAGELFF.

This chain uses TRBV7-9 with TRBJ1-1; no reliable D call. Germline CDR1 is SEHNR and CDR2 is FQNEAQ (reference sequence). The V end lost 5 bases, the J end lost 1 base, and 17 bases lay between the germline ends. There are 16 residues in the CDR3. The CDR3 here is CASSQQRLPQNTEAFF. CDR3 sequence (DNA): TGTGCCAGCAGCCAACAACGGTTGCCCCAGAACACTGAAGCTTTCTTT.

This clone was picked up one time. The rearrangement joins TRBV19 to TRBJ2-7; D call uncertain. CDR1 and CDR2 (germline): LNHDA, SQIVND (reference sequence). Trimming took 7 bases from V and 3 from J, leaving 7 bases between them. This CDR3 region has 11 residues. As DNA, the CDR3 is TGTGCCAGTAAGGGTCGCTACGAGCAGTACTTC. It codes for CASKGRYEQYF.

The rearrangement links TRBV2 to TRBJ2-7; D ambiguous. CDR1 and CDR2 from the germline V gene are SNHLY and FYNNEI. Trimming took off 3 bases at V and 0 bases at J, with 12 bases between the two ends. The CDR3 extends over 15 amino acids. This chain's CDR3 is CASSEVNTLSYEQYF. The CDR3, as DNA: TGTGCCAGCAGTGAGGTGAACACCCTCTCCTACGAGCAGTACTTC.

The J gene is TRBJ2-5, the V gene TRBV7-9; 8 nucleotides agree with TRBD2. Germline V gene data show CDR1 as SEHNR and CDR2 as FQNEAQ (reference sequence). The CDR3 totals 16 residues. Trimming at V came to 5 bases and at J to 5 bases, leaving 13 bases not matched to a gene. The CDR3 loop is CASSPWVGGAPETQYF. CDR3 DNA: TGTGCCAGCAGCCCTTGGGTCGGGGGGGCCCCGGAGACCCAGTACTTC.

V is TRBV27 and J is TRBJ2-1; D is perhaps TRBD1 (5 bases). V gave up 1 base and J gave up 8 bases, with 9 bases separating them. The CDR3 runs 13 residues. Germline CDR1 and CDR2: MNHEY and SMNVEV (reference sequence). The CDR3 DNA reads TGTGCCAGCAGTTTATTCAGGGTCGATGAGCAGTTCTTC. Amino acid sequence: CASSLFRVDEQFF.

This chain links TRBV9 with TRBJ1-4; D unresolved. The germline CDR1 and CDR2 sequences are SGDLS and YYNGEE. V was trimmed by 2 bases and J by 3 bases, leaving 8 bases between them. The CDR3 runs to 14 residues. The CDR3 DNA reads as TGTGCCAGCAGCGTGGCAGCATCTAATGAAAAACTGTTTTTT. Its protein product is CASSVAASNEKLFF. Variable domain in full (rest from reference TRBV9 and TRBJ1-4): DSGVTQTPKHLITATGQRVTLRCSPRSGDLSVYWYQQSLDQGLQFLIQYYNGEERAKGNILERFSAQQFPDLHSELNLSSLELGDSALYFCASSVAASNEKLFFGSGTQLSVL.

V usage is TRBV6-5 and J usage is TRBJ2-7, with TRBD2 identical over 11 bases. This CDR3 contains 14 residues. The germline V gene encodes CDR1 MNHEY and CDR2 SVGAGI. The junction had 6 bases not matched to a gene; V was cut back by 4 bases and J by 7 bases. The CDR3 DNA sequence: TGTGCCAGCAGTTTTACTAGCGGGAGCGGGGAGCAGTACTTC. Translated: CASSFTSGSGEQYF.

The chain recombines TRBV29-1 with TRBJ2-4, with D perhaps matching TRBD1 or TRBD2 (5 bases each). Trimming took off 3 bases at V and 3 bases at J, with 12 bases between the two ends. The germline V gene has CDR1 SQVTM and CDR2 ANQGSEA. The CDR3 length is 14 residues. The CDR3 nucleotides are TGCAGCGTTGAGGTCCGGGACGACAAAAACATTCAGTACTTC. Its protein product is CSVEVRDDKNIQYF.

Only one count was recorded for this clone. The chain uses TRBV7-6 and TRBJ2-7; 7 nucleotides line up with TRBD2. The CDR3 spans 16 residues. The germline CDR1 and CDR2 sequences are SGHVS and FNYEAQ. The V gene end was trimmed by 1 base and the J gene end by 6 bases; junction bases not matched to a gene: 12. CDR3 in amino acids: CASSLGGGRGLGEQYF. The CDR3, as DNA: TGTGCCAGCAGCTTAGGAGGCGGGAGAGGCTTAGGCGAGCAGTACTTC.

The rearrangement links TRBV2 to TRBJ2-1; possibly TRBD2 for D (5 bases). Deletions cut 4 bases from V and 7 bases from J, with 8 bases between. Germline CDR1 and CDR2: SNHLY and FYNNEI. The CDR3 is made up of 12 amino acids. The CDR3 region is CASSVPGNEQFF. In DNA form, the CDR3 reads TGTGCCAGCAGTGTCCCGGGGAATGAGCAGTTCTTC. Based on the CDR3 plus reference TRBV2 and TRBJ2-1, the full variable domain is EPEVTQTPSHQVTQMGQEVILRCVPISNHLYFYWYRQILGQKVEFLVSFYNNEISEKSEIFDDQFSVERPDGSNFTLKIRSTKLEDSAMYFCASSVPGNEQFFGPGTRLTVL.

This CDR3 reads CASSTGTSANYGYTF. The CDR3 coding sequence is TGTGCCAGCAGCACCGGGACGTCCGCTAACTATGGCTACACCTTC. The chain combines TRBV5-4 with TRBJ1-2; a possible D gene is TRBD1 (5 bases). CDR1 and CDR2 (germline): SGHNT, YYREEE (reference sequence). Trimming took off 4 bases at V and 0 bases at J, with 13 bases between the two ends. The CDR3 consists of 15 residues.